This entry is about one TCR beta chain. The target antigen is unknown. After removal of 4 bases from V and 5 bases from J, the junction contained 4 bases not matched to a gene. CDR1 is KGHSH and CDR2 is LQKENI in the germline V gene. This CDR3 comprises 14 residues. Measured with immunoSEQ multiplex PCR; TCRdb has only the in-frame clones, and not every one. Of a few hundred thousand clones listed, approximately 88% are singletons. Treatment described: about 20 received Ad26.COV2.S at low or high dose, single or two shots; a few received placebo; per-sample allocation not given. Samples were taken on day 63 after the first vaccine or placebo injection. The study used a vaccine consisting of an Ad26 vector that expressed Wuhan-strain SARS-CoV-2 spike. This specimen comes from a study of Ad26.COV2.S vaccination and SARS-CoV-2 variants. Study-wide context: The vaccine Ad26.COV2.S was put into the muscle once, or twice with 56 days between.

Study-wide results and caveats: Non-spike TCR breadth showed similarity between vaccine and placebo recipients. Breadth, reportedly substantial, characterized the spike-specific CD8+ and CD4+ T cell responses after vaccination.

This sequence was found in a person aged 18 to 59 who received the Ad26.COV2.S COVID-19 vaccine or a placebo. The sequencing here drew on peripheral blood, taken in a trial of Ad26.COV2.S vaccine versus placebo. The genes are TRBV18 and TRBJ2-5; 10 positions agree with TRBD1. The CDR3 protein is CASSRRQGAETQYF. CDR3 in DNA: TGTGCCAGCTCACGAAGACAGGGGGCGGAGACCCAGTACTTC.